This TCR beta chain was sequenced for a study of regulatory T cells in long-lasting Graves disease. A remark on this clonotype: What it recognizes is unknown. A much larger clone lies a single base off, so this may be a read error. The missing conserved phenylalanine or tryptophan at the end of this CDR3 makes a read error likely.

Time point of the sample: persistent/refractory GD, antithyroid drugs over 5 years with positive TRAb. The TCR library was made from RNA that had been extracted from PBMCs in TRIzol. There are 15 residues in the CDR3. With 2 bases clipped from V and 3 bases from J, the junction kept 6 bases outside the gene matches. Germline values: CDR1 SNHLY, CDR2 FYNNEI. Whole-study findings and limits: Clonotypes that were public and shared totalled 2,741 in persistent patients versus over 800 in new patients.

To make TCR beta libraries, researchers used iRepertoire HTBI primers and Arm-PCR of CDR3 regions. TCRdb re-derived calls from the multiplex PCR reads in MiXCR, one entry per CDR3 protein. Found here are fewer than 550,000 distinct CDR3 sequences, around a fifth of them singletons; the top ten hold over 6%. The TCR sequence derives from a female donor with Graves disease. The V gene is TRBV2, the J gene TRBJ2-7, with TRBD1 identical over 8 bases. The input for sequencing was peripheral blood mononuclear cells (PBMCs), taken when the disease was refractory, from a patient treated with antithyroid drugs. CDR3 loop: CASSEPDRANYEQYL. CDR3 in DNA: TGTGCCAGCAGTGAACCGGACAGGGCCAACTACGAGCAGTACCTC.